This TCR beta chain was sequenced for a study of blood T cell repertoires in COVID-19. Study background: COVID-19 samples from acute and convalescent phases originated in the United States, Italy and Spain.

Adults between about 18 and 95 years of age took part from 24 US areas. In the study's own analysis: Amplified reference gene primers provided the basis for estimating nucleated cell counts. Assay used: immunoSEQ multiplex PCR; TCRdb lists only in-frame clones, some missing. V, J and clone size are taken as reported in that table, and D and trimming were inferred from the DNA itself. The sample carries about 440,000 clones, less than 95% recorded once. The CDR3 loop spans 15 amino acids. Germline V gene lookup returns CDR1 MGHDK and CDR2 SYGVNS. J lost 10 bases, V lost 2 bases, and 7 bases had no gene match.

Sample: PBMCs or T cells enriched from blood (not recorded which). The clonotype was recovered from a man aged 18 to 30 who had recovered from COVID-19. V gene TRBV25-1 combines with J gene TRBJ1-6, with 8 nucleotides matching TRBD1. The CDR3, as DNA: TGTGCCAGCAGTGAACCCGGGACAGGACGGTCACCCCTCCACTTT. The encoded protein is CASSEPGTGRSPLHF.